The rows below give T cell receptor beta chains drawn from one sample of a study of blood T cell repertoires in COVID-19. The data were produced by immunoSEQ multiplex PCR, yet TCRdb's version contains in-frame clones alone and is incomplete. Here the sample spans around 470,000 clones, around 91% being singletons. Material for sequencing was PBMCs or T cells enriched from blood (not recorded which). All receptors come from a man aged 18 to 29 who had recovered from COVID-19. CDR3s include the opening cysteine and the closing phenylalanine or tryptophan. A D gene is named only where the DNA matches it firmly. Size is stated for part of the rows, as once, few or many counts, or as a class when the clone is expanded.

D,size,V,J,CDR3,DNA
TRBD1,.,TRBV30,TRBJ1-5,CAWSGGTASNQPQHF,TGTGCCTGGAGTGGCGGGACAGCGTCCAATCAGCCCCAGCATTTT
TRBD1,.,TRBV28,TRBJ1-6,CASSMGQSNSPLHF,TGTGCCAGCAGCATGGGACAGAGTAATTCACCCCTCCACTTT
.,.,TRBV27,TRBJ1-2,CASRGPTGGYTF,TGTGCCAGCAGAGGCCCTACAGGGGGCTACACCTTC
TRBD2,.,TRBV28,TRBJ2-7,CASSFPSGGRISYEQYF,TGTGCCAGCAGTTTCCCCTCGGGCGGGAGAATCTCCTACGAGCAGTACTTC
.,.,TRBV5-5,TRBJ1-2,CASSLAVFGVSGYTF,TGTGCCAGCAGCTTGGCCGTTTTTGGAGTCTCTGGCTACACCTTC
TRBD1,.,TRBV15,TRBJ1-6,CATSDQGTGNSPLHF,TGTGCCACCAGTGACCAAGGGACAGGGAATTCACCCCTCCACTTT
TRBD1,.,TRBV18,TRBJ1-3,CASSPGTGGYTIYF,TGTGCCAGCTCCCCCGGGACAGGGGGATACACCATATATTTT
TRBD2,.,TRBV7-3,TRBJ2-2,CASSSGPIAGGNGELFF,TGTGCCAGCAGCTCCGGTCCTATAGCGGGAGGTAACGGGGAGCTGTTTTTT
TRBD1,.,TRBV18,TRBJ1-2,CASSPGQPLSYGYTF,TGTGCCAGCTCACCGGGACAGCCCTTGAGTTATGGCTACACCTTC
.,.,TRBV2,TRBJ1-4,CASTQGREKLFF,TGTGCCAGCACACAGGGACGGGAAAAACTGTTTTTT
TRBD2,.,TRBV7-2,TRBJ2-1,CASSSGTSAFLYNEQFF,TGTGCCAGCAGCTCCGGGACTAGCGCTTTCCTCTACAATGAGCAGTTCTTC
.,.,TRBV10-3,TRBJ2-7,CAIGRGNNEQYF,TGTGCCATCGGCAGAGGGAATAACGAGCAGTACTTC
TRBD2,few,TRBV7-6,TRBJ2-1,CASRSLAGGIIGEQFF,TGTGCCAGCAGGTCCCTAGCGGGAGGGATAATCGGTGAGCAGTTCTTC
TRBD2,once,TRBV24-1,TRBJ2-1,CATSDPTSVVDNEQFF,TGTGCCACCAGTGACCCAACTAGCGTAGTCGACAATGAGCAGTTCTTC
.,.,TRBV5-6,TRBJ1-5,CASSLATDSNQPQHF,TGTGCCAGCAGCTTGGCCACGGACAGTAATCAGCCCCAGCATTTT
.,.,TRBV6-1,TRBJ1-2,CASSDVSIRGYGYTF,TGTGCCAGCAGTGACGTGAGCATAAGGGGGTATGGCTACACCTTC
.,.,TRBV11-3,TRBJ1-1,CASSLVVGGDTEAFF,TGTGCCAGCAGCTTAGTAGTGGGCGGGGACACTGAAGCTTTCTTT
TRBD1,.,TRBV6-5,TRBJ1-6,CASIQGFSHSPLHF,TGTGCCAGCATACAGGGGTTTTCTCATTCACCCCTCCACTTT
.,.,TRBV30,TRBJ1-4,CAWSVTRDSEKLFF,TGTGCCTGGAGTGTAACTAGGGATAGTGAAAAACTGTTTTTT